This TCR beta chain was identified during a study of blood T cell repertoires in COVID-19 (dated by TCRdb to about 2020). At the level of the whole study: The collaborator samples originated in the United States, Italy and Spain and spanned the acute and convalescent phases of COVID-19. Samples came from the ongoing ImmuneRACE study (first 160 participants) plus 1,254 subjects from 6 global collaborators. A de-identified subject ID, COVID-19 status, age in years and sex were almost always included in the sample metadata. A freely available public database, intended as a resource for researchers studying the immune response to SARS-CoV-2, is where the repertoires were released. Where available, HLA class I and class II types were taken from metadata supplied by the sample provider and were not determined by assay-based typing. The material from the prospective study consisted of cDNA or gDNA derived from T cells, B-cell-depleted T cells, or PBMCs. The dataset comprised deeply sampled blood TCRbeta repertoires from subjects exposed to, actively infected with, or recovered from COVID-19. Points the paper makes about the study in general: The quantity of clinical and demographic metadata differed by source and by participant and was supplied without curation.

Each collaborating institution followed its own protocols to collect whole blood in K2EDTA tubes. For TCRbeta analysis, collaborator samples were shipped as frozen whole blood, as isolated PBMCs, or as DNA extracted from either sample type. A note on this clone: Which antigen it targets is not known. Base qualities are not recorded, but no much larger clone differs from it by a single base. Other nucleotide sequences in the sample specify the same CDR3.

The immunoSEQ Assay, a bias-controlled multiplex PCR, was used to amplify TCRbeta CDR3 regions from genomic DNA. In the source study's methods: The number of nucleated cells in each sample was estimated by amplification of reference gene primers within the assay. To quantify the absolute abundance of each unique TCRbeta CDR3 rearrangement, sequence reads were collapsed and filtered. Productive Simpson clonality was computed per sample as the square root of Simpson's diversity index over productive rearrangements. TCRdb's version of the immuneACCESS table is confined to in-frame rearrangements and falls short of the full clone set. An unresolved V gene accounts for under half of the shortfall where checked; the remainder is of unknown origin. V and J calls and clone size are copied from that table; D and trimming were computed from the DNA. The sample table holds approximately 210,000 clones, of which under 90% were seen once. 3.6% of the sample belongs to the ten largest clones.

The germline V gene specifies SGDLS as CDR1 and YYNGEE as CDR2. Reading from cysteine to phenylalanine, the CDR3 counts 15 amino acids. The CDR3 DNA has 45 bases and is translated from base 1. V gives up 0 bases and J gives up 1 base, and the segment between their germline ends measures 8 bases. The V and J genes are TRBV9 and TRBJ2-1; TRBD1 could be the D gene, as 6 bases match. The TCR originated in a woman over 75 with acute or convalescent COVID-19. What was sequenced was peripheral blood. The CDR3 reads CASSVVGGSYNEQFF. The sequenced DNA is TGTGCCAGCAGCGTAGTAGGGGGTTCCTACAATGAGCAGTTCTTC.